This T cell receptor (beta chain) came from a study of identical twins. MiXCR was run by TCRdb on the 5' RACE reads, yielding one entry per CDR3 protein. In the table there are about 240,000 distinct CDR3 sequences, approximately 12% of which are singletons. With 0 bases removed from V and 5 bases from J, the gap between germline ends came to 4 bases. The CDR3 is 12 amino acids. In germline, CDR1 is SGHDN, CDR2 FVKESK. The sample was also linked to a second study, of yellow fever vaccine responses in identical twins.

The chain carries TRBV14 and TRBJ2-5; no clear D. Sequencing was done on a sample of memory (CD45RO+) T cells sorted from blood. This clonotype originated in a woman between 18 and 29 years old in good health. The DNA of the CDR3 is TGTGCCAGCAGCCAAGACTACGAGACCCAGTACTTC. Translated, it gives CASSQDYETQYF. Filled out from reference TRBV14 and TRBJ2-5, the complete variable domain reads EAGVTQFPSHSVIEKGQTVTLRCDPISGHDNLYWYRRVMGKEIKFLLHFVKESKQDESGMPNNRFLAERTGGTYSTLKVQPAELEDSGVYFCASSQDYETQYFGPGTRLLVL.